One sample yielded the 14 T cell receptor beta chains listed below, sequenced in a study of cytomegalovirus exposure and HLA in healthy donors. The PCR ran on 60 Vbeta and 13 Jbeta primers. Produced via immunoSEQ multiplex PCR; TCRdb's table is partial and in-frame only. This table has approximately 200,000 clones, 75% to 80% appearing once. Sequenced material: PBMCs. Receptors were obtained from a man between 18 and 29 years old in good health and CMV-seronegative.

The gene calls are TRBV11-3 and TRBJ2-1; D perhaps matches TRBD2 (5 bases). Germline V gene data show CDR1 as SGHNT and CDR2 as YENEEA. V gave up 4 bases and J gave up 3 bases, with 13 bases separating them. This CDR3 is 15 amino acids long. This CDR3 reads CASSSSWEHYNEQFF. For the CDR3, the DNA is TGTGCCAGCAGCTCCTCGTGGGAGCACTACAATGAGCAGTTCTTC.

The chain employs TRBV19 and TRBJ1-2; no clear D gene. V was trimmed by 5 bases and J by 4 bases, leaving 11 bases between them. Germline loops: CDR1 LNHDA, CDR2 SQIVND (reference sequence). CDR3 length: 13 residues. CDR3 nucleotide sequence: TGTGCCAGTAGTGTTCTAGAGTTCTATGGCTACACCTTC. Protein sequence: CASSVLEFYGYTF.

V gene TRBV2 combines with J gene TRBJ1-5; no clear D. Germline V lookup: CDR1 SNHLY, CDR2 FYNNEI. V was shortened by 4 bases and J by 0 bases, with 13 bases between the two germline ends. The CDR3 extends over 16 amino acids. CDR3 in DNA: TGTGCCAGCAGTGGAGGAACAAGTTATAGCAATCAGCCCCAGCATTTT. Protein sequence: CASSGGTSYSNQPQHF.

V usage is TRBV7-3 and J usage is TRBJ1-1; D gene ambiguous. CDR1 is SGHTA and CDR2 is FQGTGA in the germline V gene. This CDR3 is built from 15 residues. Trimming shortened V by 2 bases and J by 0 bases, and 10 bases separated the two germline ends. CDR3 DNA: TGTGCCAGCAGCTTAGACGGCGGAATGAACACTGAAGCTTTCTTT. It is translated as CASSLDGGMNTEAFF.

The chain has TRBV6-1 and TRBJ1-5; weak D call: TRBD1 (6 bases). The germline V gene encodes CDR1 MNHNS and CDR2 SASEGT. The ends were cut back, 4 bases at V and 7 bases at J, with 11 bases in the middle. This CDR3 is built from 13 residues. CDR3 coding DNA: TGTGCCAGCAGTGGGCAGGGGATACAGCCCCAGCATTTT. Translation gives CASSGQGIQPQHF.

This chain connects TRBV27 to TRBJ2-7; 8 bases are shared with TRBD2. The CDR3 sequence is 23 residues long. From germline, CDR1 is MNHEY and CDR2 SMNVEV (reference sequence). V lost 0 bases, J lost 2 bases, and 27 bases stayed unmatched. CDR3 in amino acids: CASSLSKVRVGAGGKRMTYEQYF. The CDR3 DNA reads as TGTGCCAGCAGTTTATCGAAAGTCAGGGTGGGGGCGGGAGGCAAAAGGATGACCTACGAGCAGTACTTC.

The V and J genes are TRBV25-1 and TRBJ2-6, with D perhaps matching TRBD1 (6 bases). V was pared by 4 bases and J by 0 bases, with 13 bases between. The CDR3 sequence is 17 residues long. Germline assignment: CDR1 MGHDK and CDR2 SYGVNS. The CDR3 protein is CASSAVQGFSGANVLTF. The DNA for the CDR3 is TGTGCCAGCAGTGCGGTACAGGGATTCTCTGGGGCCAACGTCCTGACTTTC.

The rearrangement joins TRBV7-2 to TRBJ2-5, with TRBD2 identical over 8 bases. From germline, CDR1 is SGHTA and CDR2 FQGNSA. The CDR3 consists of 15 residues. V gave up 2 bases and J gave up 7 bases; unmatched junction bases: 9. The CDR3 is CASSLSPTSGGTQYF. The CDR3, as DNA: TGTGCCAGCAGCTTAAGCCCAACTAGCGGCGGGACCCAGTACTTC.

This clone was recorded a few times. DNA of the CDR3: TGTGCCAGCAGTTTAATTGGGGGAGGGGTGGGCTACGAGCAGTACTTC. Translating gives CASSLIGGGVGYEQYF. The rearrangement joins TRBV28 to TRBJ2-7, with TRBD2 matching over 7 bases. Germline CDR1 is MDHEN and CDR2 is SYDVKM. V lost 2 bases and J lost 3; bases outside the gene matches: 10. There are 16 residues in the CDR3. The full variable domain, with the rest looked up from reference TRBV28 and TRBJ2-7, is DVKVTQSSRYLVKRTGEKVFLECVQDMDHENMFWYRQDPGLGLRLIYFSYDVKMKEKGDIPEGYSVSREKKERFSLILESASTNQTSMYLCASSLIGGGVGYEQYFGPGTRLTVT.

The chain recombines TRBV2 with TRBJ2-5, with D maybe TRBD2 (5 bases). The J call is uncertain, as TRBJ2-7 better fits the DNA end. There are 9 residues in the CDR3. Germline V gives CDR1 SNHLY, CDR2 FYNNEI. The DNA of the CDR3 is TGTGCCCCGGGGTACGAGCAGTACTTC. Amino acids: CAPGYEQYF.

This chain joins TRBV19 and TRBJ1-1; 7 bases agree with TRBD1. Germline trimming cut 5 bases from V and 5 bases from J; bases unmatched to any gene: 8. Germline values: CDR1 LNHDA, CDR2 SQIVND (reference sequence). The CDR3 consists of 14 residues. The CDR3 nucleotides are TGTGCCAGTAGTCTAAAAGCAGGGGGTACTGAAGCTTTCTTT. It codes for CASSLKAGGTEAFF.

V usage is TRBV27 and J usage is TRBJ2-6; D not certain. Trimming removed 6 bases at V and 2 bases at J, with 17 bases between. Germline assignment: CDR1 MNHEY and CDR2 SMNVEV (reference sequence). The CDR3 totals 17 residues. The CDR3 DNA reads as TGTGCCAGCAGCGCCACCTTGGAGTCCCCTGGGGCCAACGTCCTGACTTTC. It codes for CASSATLESPGANVLTF.

The gene calls are TRBV6-5 and TRBJ1-5, with D perhaps matching TRBD1 (6 bases). This CDR3 is built from 15 residues. V lost 6 bases and J 7 bases, leaving 19 bases between the germline ends. Germline CDR1 and CDR2: MNHEY and SVGAGI. The CDR3 DNA reads TGTGCCAGCAGCTCCCAAGGGGGTGGGGACCAGCCCCAGCATTTT. Translation: CASSSQGGGDQPQHF.

This chain uses TRBV6-4 with TRBJ1-1, with TRBD1 identical over 7 bases. Germline lookup yields CDR1 MRHNA and CDR2 SNTAGT. This CDR3 has 13 residues. With 4 bases clipped from V and 5 bases from J, the junction kept 4 bases outside the gene matches. The CDR3 here is CASSVDRATEAFF. CDR3 sequence (DNA): TGTGCCAGCAGTGTTGACAGGGCTACTGAAGCTTTCTTT.